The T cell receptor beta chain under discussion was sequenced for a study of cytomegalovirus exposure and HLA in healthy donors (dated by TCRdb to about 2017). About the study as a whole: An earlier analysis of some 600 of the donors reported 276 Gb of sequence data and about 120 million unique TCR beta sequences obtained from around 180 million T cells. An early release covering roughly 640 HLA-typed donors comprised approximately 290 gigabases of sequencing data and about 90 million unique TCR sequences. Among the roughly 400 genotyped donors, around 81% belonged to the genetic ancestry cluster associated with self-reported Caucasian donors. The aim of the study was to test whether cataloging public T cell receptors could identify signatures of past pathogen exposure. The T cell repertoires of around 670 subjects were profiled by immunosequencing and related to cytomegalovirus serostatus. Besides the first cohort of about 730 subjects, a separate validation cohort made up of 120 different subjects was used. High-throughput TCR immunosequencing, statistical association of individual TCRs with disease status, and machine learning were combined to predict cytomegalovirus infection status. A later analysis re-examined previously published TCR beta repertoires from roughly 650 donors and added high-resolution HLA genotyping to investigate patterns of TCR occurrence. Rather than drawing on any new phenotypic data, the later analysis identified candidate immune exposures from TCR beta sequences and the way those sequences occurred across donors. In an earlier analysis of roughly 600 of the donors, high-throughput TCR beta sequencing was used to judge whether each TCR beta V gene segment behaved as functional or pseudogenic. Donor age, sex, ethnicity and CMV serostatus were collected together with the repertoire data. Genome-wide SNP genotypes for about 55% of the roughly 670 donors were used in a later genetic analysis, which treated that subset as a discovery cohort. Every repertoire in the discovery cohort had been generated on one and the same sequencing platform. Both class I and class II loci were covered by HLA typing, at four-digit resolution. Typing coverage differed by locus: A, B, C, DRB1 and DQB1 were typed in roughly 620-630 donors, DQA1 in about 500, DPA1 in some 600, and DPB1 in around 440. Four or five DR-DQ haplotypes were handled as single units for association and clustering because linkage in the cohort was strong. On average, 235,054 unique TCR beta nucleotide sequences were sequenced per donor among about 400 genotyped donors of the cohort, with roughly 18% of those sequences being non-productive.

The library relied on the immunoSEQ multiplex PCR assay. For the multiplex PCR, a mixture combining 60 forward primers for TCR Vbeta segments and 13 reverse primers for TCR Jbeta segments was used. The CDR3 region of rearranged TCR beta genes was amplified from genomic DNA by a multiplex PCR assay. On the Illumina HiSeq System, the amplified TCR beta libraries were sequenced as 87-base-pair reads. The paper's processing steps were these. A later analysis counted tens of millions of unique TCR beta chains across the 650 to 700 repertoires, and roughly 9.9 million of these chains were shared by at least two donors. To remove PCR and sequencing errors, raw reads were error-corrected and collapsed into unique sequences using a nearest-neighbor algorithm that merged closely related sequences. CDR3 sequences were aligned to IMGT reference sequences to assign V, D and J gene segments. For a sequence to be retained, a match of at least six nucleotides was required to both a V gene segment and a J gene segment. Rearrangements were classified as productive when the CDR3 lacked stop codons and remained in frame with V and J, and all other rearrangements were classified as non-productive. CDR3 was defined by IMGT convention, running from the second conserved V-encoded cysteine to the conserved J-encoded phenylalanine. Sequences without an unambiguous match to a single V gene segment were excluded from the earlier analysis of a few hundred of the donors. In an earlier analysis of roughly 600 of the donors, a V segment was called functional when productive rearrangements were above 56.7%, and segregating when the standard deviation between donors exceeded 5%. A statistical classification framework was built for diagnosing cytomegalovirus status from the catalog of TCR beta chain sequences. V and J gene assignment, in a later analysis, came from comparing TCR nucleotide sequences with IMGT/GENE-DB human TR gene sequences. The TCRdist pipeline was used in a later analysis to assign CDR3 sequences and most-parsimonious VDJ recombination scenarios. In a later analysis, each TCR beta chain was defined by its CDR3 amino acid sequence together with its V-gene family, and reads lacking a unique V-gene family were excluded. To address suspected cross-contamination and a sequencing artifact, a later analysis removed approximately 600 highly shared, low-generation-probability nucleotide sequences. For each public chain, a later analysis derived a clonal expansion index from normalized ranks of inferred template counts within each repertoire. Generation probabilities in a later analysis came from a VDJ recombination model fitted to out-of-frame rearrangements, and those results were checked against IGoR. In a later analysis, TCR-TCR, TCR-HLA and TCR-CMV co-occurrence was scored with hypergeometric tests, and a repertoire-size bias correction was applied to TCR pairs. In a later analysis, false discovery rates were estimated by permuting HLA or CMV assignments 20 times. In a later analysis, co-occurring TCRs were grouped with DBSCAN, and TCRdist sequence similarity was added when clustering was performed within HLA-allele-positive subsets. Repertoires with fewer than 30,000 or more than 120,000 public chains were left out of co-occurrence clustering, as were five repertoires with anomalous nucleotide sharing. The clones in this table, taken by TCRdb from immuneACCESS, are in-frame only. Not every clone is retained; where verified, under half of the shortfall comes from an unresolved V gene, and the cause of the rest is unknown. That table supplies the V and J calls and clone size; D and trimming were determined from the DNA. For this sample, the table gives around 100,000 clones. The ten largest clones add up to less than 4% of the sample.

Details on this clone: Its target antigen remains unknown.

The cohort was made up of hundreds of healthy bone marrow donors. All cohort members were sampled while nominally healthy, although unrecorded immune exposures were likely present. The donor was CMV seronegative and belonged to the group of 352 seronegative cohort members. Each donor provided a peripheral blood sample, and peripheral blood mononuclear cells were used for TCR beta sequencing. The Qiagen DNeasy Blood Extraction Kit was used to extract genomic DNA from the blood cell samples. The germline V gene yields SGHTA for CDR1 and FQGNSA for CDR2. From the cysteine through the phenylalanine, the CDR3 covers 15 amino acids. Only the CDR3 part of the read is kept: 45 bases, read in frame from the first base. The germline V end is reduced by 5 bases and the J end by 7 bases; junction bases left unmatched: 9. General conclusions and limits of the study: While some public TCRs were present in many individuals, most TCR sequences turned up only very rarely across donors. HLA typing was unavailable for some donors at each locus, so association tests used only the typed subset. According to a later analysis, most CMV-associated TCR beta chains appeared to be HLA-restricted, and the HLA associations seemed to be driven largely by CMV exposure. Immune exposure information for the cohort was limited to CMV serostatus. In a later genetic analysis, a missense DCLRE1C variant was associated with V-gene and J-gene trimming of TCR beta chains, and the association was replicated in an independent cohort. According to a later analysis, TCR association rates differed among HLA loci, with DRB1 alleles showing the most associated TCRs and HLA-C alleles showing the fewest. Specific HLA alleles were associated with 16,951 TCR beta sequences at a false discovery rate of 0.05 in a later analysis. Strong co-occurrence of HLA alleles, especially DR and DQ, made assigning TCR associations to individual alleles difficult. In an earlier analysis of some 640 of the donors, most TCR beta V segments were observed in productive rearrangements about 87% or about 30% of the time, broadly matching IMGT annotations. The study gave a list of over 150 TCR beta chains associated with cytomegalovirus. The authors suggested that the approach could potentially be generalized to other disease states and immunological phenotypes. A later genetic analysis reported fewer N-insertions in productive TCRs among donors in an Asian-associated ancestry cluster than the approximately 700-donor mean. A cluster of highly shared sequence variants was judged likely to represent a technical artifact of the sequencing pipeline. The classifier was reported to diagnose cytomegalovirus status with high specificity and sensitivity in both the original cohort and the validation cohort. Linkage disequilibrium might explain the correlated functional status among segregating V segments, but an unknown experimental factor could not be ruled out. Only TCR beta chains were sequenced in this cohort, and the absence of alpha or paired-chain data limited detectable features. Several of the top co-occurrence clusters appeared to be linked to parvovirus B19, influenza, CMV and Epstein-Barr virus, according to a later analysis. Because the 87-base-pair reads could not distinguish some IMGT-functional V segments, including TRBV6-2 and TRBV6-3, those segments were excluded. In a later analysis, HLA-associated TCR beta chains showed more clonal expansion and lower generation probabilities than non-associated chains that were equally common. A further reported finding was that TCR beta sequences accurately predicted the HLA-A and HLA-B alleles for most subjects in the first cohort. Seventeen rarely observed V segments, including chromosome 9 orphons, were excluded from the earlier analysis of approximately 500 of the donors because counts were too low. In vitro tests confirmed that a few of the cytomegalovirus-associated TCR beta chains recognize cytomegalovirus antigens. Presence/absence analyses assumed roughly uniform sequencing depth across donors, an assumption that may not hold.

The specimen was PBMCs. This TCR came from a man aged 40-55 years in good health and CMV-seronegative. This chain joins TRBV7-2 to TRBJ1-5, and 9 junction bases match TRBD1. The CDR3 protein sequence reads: CASSKGTGRAQPQHF. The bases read TGTGCCAGCAGCAAAGGGACAGGGAGGGCCCAGCCCCAGCATTTT.